This passage covers 5 T cell receptor beta chains from one sample sequenced in a study of shared clonotypes between healthy human individuals. Here immunoSEQ multiplex PCR was the method, and the copy in TCRdb shows in-frame clones only, minus some. Of hundreds of thousands of clones in the sample, around 76% are singletons; the top ten hold 12%. Source material: PBMCs. These receptors were taken from a woman in her forties in good health. Some clones in this sample may be carry-over from other donors' samples.

The chain couples TRBV9 to TRBJ2-3; 9 nucleotides agree with TRBD2. Trimming took 1 base from V and 7 from J; bases not matched to a gene: 1. CDR3 size: 13 residues. Germline V gene lookup returns CDR1 SGDLS and CDR2 YYNGEE. The CDR3 is CASSVPSGNTQYF. CDR3 in DNA: TGTGCCAGCAGCGTACCTAGCGGGAATACGCAGTATTTT.

This sequence joins TRBV27 and TRBJ2-7; 12 bases are shared with TRBD1. The germline gives CDR1 MNHEY, CDR2 SMNVEV (reference sequence). The CDR3 is 13 residues long. The V segment lost 7 bases and the J segment 8 bases; nucleotides outside the gene matches: 6. The chain's CDR3 is CASTPGQGAQQYF. CDR3 nucleotides: TGTGCCAGCACGCCGGGACAGGGGGCCCAGCAGTACTTC.

The chain is built from TRBV29-1 and TRBJ2-7, with D maybe TRBD1 (6 bases). With 6 bases removed from V and 5 bases from J, the gap between germline ends came to 14 bases. The CDR3 runs to 12 residues. Per the germline V gene, CDR1 is SQVTM and CDR2 is ANQGSEA. CDR3 in DNA: TGCAGCGTAGGGGGAGCTAGTGACGAGCAGTACTTC. Translated, it gives CSVGGASDEQYF.

The CDR3 loop reads CSVEESGGNQPQHF. DNA of the CDR3: TGCAGCGTTGAAGAATCAGGGGGGAATCAGCCCCAGCATTTT. The chain links TRBV29-1 to TRBJ1-5; TRBD1 agrees at 7 bases. There are 14 residues in the CDR3. Per germline, CDR1 SQVTM and CDR2 ANQGSEA. V shed 0 bases, J shed 4 bases, and the junction held 3 bases outside the gene matches.

For this clone: The same CDR3 also results from other DNA sequences found in this sample. This rearrangement joins TRBV6-5 to TRBJ2-7, with unresolved D. The germline CDR1 and CDR2 sequences are MNHEY and SVGAGI. CDR3 length equals 14 residues. V was trimmed by 5 bases and J by 0 bases, leaving 11 bases between them. This chain's CDR3 is CASSPRRGSYEQYF. DNA of the CDR3: TGTGCCAGCAGTCCGAGGCGAGGCTCCTACGAGCAGTACTTC.